These 14 T cell receptor beta chains share one sample of origin, sequenced in a study of T cell changes during pregnancy in multiple sclerosis. The data were produced by immunoSEQ multiplex PCR, yet TCRdb's version contains in-frame clones alone and is incomplete. The table lists around 96,000 clones, around 94% of them singletons, with less than 2% in the top ten. The source was peripheral blood, collected after pregnancy. Source of these receptors: a female donor in good health, enrolled as a control in a pregnancy study.

This clone was seen only once. This sequence joins TRBV2 and TRBJ2-6, with a possible D match to TRBD2 (6 bases). The CDR3 sequence is 17 residues long. Between the trimmed V and J ends, which lost 4 bases and 1 base, there was a span of 14 bases. Germline V CDR1 and CDR2: SNHLY, FYNNEI. The CDR3 DNA reads TGTGCCAGCAGTGTAGGTAGCGGAGTTTCTGGGGCCAACGTCCTGACTTTC. Its protein is CASSVGSGVSGANVLTF.

This clone was counted a single time. The chain combines TRBV18 with TRBJ1-5; D gene unclear. The V and J ends lost 4 bases and 5 bases respectively, with 9 bases between them. Germline-derived CDR1 and CDR2 are KGHSH and LQKENI. The CDR3 totals 13 residues. CDR3 region: CASSLLADQPQHF. In DNA, the CDR3 is TGTGCCAGCTCACTCTTAGCTGATCAGCCCCAGCATTTT.

The rearrangement uses TRBV7-2 and TRBJ2-7; 11 bases are a match to TRBD1. The CDR3 loop spans 15 amino acids. V shed 5 bases and J 4 bases; nucleotides not matched to a gene: 7. Per the germline V gene, CDR1 is SGHTA and CDR2 is FQGNSA. In DNA, the CDR3 is TGTGCCAGCAGCAAGGGACAGGGGGAGTTATACGAGCAGTACTTC. Translation: CASSKGQGELYEQYF.

The V gene is TRBV11-2, the J gene TRBJ2-7; D remains ambiguous. V shed 2 bases and J shed 5 bases, with 16 bases lying between them. CDR1 and CDR2 (germline): SGHAT, FQNNGV. CDR3 length equals 15 residues. The CDR3 reads CASSLNLASPHEQYF. CDR3 coding DNA: TGTGCCAGCAGCTTAAATCTTGCTAGTCCCCACGAGCAGTACTTC.

The rearrangement links TRBV6-4 to TRBJ2-3; D remains ambiguous. V was clipped by 7 bases and J by 1 base, with 9 bases between them. CDR3 length: 13 residues. Per the germline V gene, CDR1 is MRHNA and CDR2 is SNTAGT. CDR3 region: CASNGSCTDTQYF. DNA for the CDR3: TGTGCCAGCAATGGCTCCTGCACAGATACGCAGTATTTT.

This rearrangement joins TRBV7-2 to TRBJ2-3; 11 nucleotides align to TRBD2. Germline trimming cut 7 bases from V and 5 bases from J; bases unmatched to any gene: 8. The CDR3 extends over 15 amino acids. CDR1 SGHTA and CDR2 FQGNSA come from the germline V gene. Here the CDR3 DNA reads TGTGCCAGCACCCTACTAGCGGGAGTGATAGATACGCAGTATTTT. Translating it yields CASTLLAGVIDTQYF.

This clone was observed a few times. The chain is built from TRBV21-1 and TRBJ2-5; the DNA was not used to check the table's D call, TRBD1. TRBV21-1 represents a pseudogene. CDR3 size: 13 residues. DNA of the CDR3: TGTGCCAGCAGTGAGGGACAGGGGGAGACCCAGTACTTC. It yields the protein CASSEGQGETQYF.

The V gene is TRBV6-6, the J gene TRBJ1-4, with 10 bases fitting TRBD1. This CDR3 contains 15 residues. The germline V gene encodes CDR1 MNHNY and CDR2 SVGAGI (reference sequence). After removal of 5 bases from V and 4 bases from J, the junction contained 4 bases not matched to a gene. The CDR3 region has the DNA TGTGCCAGCAGTCCCGGACAGGGGGTTAATGAAAAACTGTTTTTT. Residues: CASSPGQGVNEKLFF.

The CDR3 bases are TGTGCCAGCAGTGATAATGAGGCTACGCAGTATTTT. Its protein is CASSDNEATQYF. The chain carries TRBV2 and TRBJ2-3; D gene unclear. V lost 3 bases and J lost 8, with 9 bases in between. This CDR3 has 12 residues. The V gene's germline CDR1 is SNHLY and CDR2 FYNNEI.

This chain links TRBV5-8 with TRBJ2-3, with 10 bases that match TRBD1. The ends lost 0 bases at V and 5 bases at J; junction bases unmatched: 6. CDR3 size: 16 residues. CDR1 SGHTS and CDR2 YDEGEE come from the germline V gene. The CDR3 is CASSLARTGGRDTQYF. The DNA for the CDR3 is TGTGCCAGCAGCTTGGCCCGGACAGGGGGAAGAGATACGCAGTATTTT. Supplemented by reference TRBV5-8 and TRBJ2-3, the full variable domain reads EAGVTQSPTHLIKTRGQQATLRCSPISGHTSVYWYQQALGLGLQFLLWYDEGEERNRGNFPPRFSGRQFPNYSSELNVNALELEDSALYLCASSLARTGGRDTQYFGPGTRLTVL.

This clone was seen just once. The J gene is TRBJ2-7, the V gene TRBV4-2, with D possibly being TRBD2 (5 bases). CDR3 length: 15 amino acids. V gave up 0 bases and J gave up 4 bases, with 13 bases separating them. CDR1 and CDR2 from the germline V gene are LGHNA and YNFKEQ. The CDR3: CASSQDRGSLYEQYF. In DNA, the CDR3 is TGTGCCAGCAGCCAAGATCGTGGGAGTCTTTACGAGCAGTACTTC.

This chain connects TRBV29-1 to TRBJ2-2; TRBD1 agrees at 7 bases. The CDR3 loop spans 13 amino acids. Germline lookup yields CDR1 SQVTM and CDR2 ANQGSEA. V trimming: 6 bases; J trimming: 2 bases; junction bases outside the gene matches: 3. CDR3 nucleotides: TGCAGCGTCAGGGACAGCAACACCGGGGAGCTGTTTTTT. This gives the protein CSVRDSNTGELFF.

The V call is TRBV19, the J call TRBJ1-2, with TRBD1 identical over 8 bases. Germline V gene sequence: CDR1 LNHDA, CDR2 SQIVND (reference sequence). The CDR3 consists of 15 residues. The junction had 7 bases not matched to a gene; V was cut back by 7 bases and J by 0 bases. The CDR3 nucleotides read TGTGCCAGTAATAGGAGGACAGGGACTAACTATGGCTACACCTTC. This translates into CASNRRTGTNYGYTF.

In nucleotides, the CDR3 is TGCAGCGTTGGGGGGGGGTCCCCAGATACGCAGTATTTT. It is translated as CSVGGGSPDTQYF. The V and J genes are TRBV29-1 and TRBJ2-3, with 7 bases identical to TRBD2. There are 13 residues in the CDR3. With V trimmed by 4 bases and J by 4 bases, 5 bases remained unmatched. Germline loops: CDR1 SQVTM, CDR2 ANQGSEA.